Below are 4 T cell receptor beta chains sequenced from a single sample in a study of blood T cells in healthy people across ages. It was with a sample-barcoded 5' primer and a J-beta primer mix that a second PCR of about 7 to 12 cycles was run. In TCRdb, the 5' RACE reads were re-called with MiXCR into one record per CDR3 protein. Of roughly 900,000 distinct CDR3 sequences in the sample, about 44% were seen once. Source material: blood. These receptor sequences come from a man aged 25-40 years in good health.

The genes are TRBV20-1 and TRBJ2-3, with TRBD2 as a possible D gene (6 bases). Germline CDR1 is DFQATT and CDR2 is SNEGSKA (reference sequence). The CDR3 runs 12 residues. The V gene lost 6 bases and the J gene lost 7 bases, with 14 bases spanning the gap. The CDR3 DNA reads TGCAGTGCGGGCCGCGGGGCGAATACGCAGTATTTT. The encoded protein is CSAGRGANTQYF.

J is TRBJ2-3 and V is TRBV5-1; TRBD2 matches at 9 bases. The V segment lost 3 bases and the J segment 2 bases; nucleotides outside the gene matches: 4. Germline-derived CDR1 and CDR2 are SGHRS and YFSETQ. The CDR3 length is 15 residues. CDR3 amino acids: CASSWGLAHTDTQYF. The CDR3 DNA follows: TGCGCCAGCAGCTGGGGACTAGCTCACACAGATACGCAGTATTTT.

V gene TRBV30 combines with J gene TRBJ2-5; the match to TRBD2 covers 12 bases. This CDR3 is 16 amino acids long. Per the germline V gene, CDR1 is GTSNPN and CDR2 is SVGIG (reference sequence). The J segment lost 7 bases and the V segment lost 1 base, leaving 10 bases of the junction unmatched. DNA of the CDR3: TGTGCCTGGAGTGGCGCTAGCGGGGGGGCTCGAGGGACCCAGTACTTC. It codes for CAWSGASGGARGTQYF. Looking up the rest from reference TRBV30 and TRBJ2-5 gives the full variable domain: SQTIHQWPATLVQPVGSPLSLECTVEGTSNPNLYWYRQAAGRGLQLLFYSVGIGQISSEVPQNLSASRPQDRQFILSSKKLLLSDSGFYLCAWSGASGGARGTQYFGPGTRLLVL.

The rearrangement links TRBV7-2 to TRBJ2-3; D perhaps matches TRBD2 (7 bases). V was clipped by 3 bases and J by 5 bases, with 18 bases between them. Germline loops: CDR1 SGHTA, CDR2 FQGNSA. The CDR3 spans 16 residues. The CDR3 DNA follows: TGTGCCAGCAGCTTCTGGGATACGGGGGGCGGAGATACGCAGTATTTT. Its translation is CASSFWDTGGGDTQYF. The variable domain in full, completed from reference TRBV7-2 and TRBJ2-3, reads GAGVSQSPSNKVTEKGKDVELRCDPISGHTALYWYRQSLGQGLEFLIYFQGNSAPDKSGLPSDRFSAERTGGSVSTLTIQRTQQEDSAVYLCASSFWDTGGGDTQYFGPGTRLTVL.